The source of this TCR beta chain is a study of kidney transplant recipient with SARS-CoV-2 infection. CDR3 size: 17 residues. V lost 5 bases to trimming and J lost 4 bases, with 23 bases between them. TCRdb reanalysed the reads using MiXCR and keeps one entry per CDR3 protein. The sample has 250,000 or so distinct CDR3 sequences; more than 25% are singletons. This clonotype was seen at least ten times. The specimen was a blood sample, collected at baseline and on day 111 from a kidney transplant recipient. This chain links TRBV12-3 or TRBV12-4 with TRBJ1-2; no definite D call. The TCR was taken from a young adult male patient who had COVID-19 and was a kidney transplant recipient. Some of the T cells might come from the graft donor. In nucleotides, the CDR3 is TGTGCCAGCAGTAATCCGAACACAGCAGGAAAGACCTATGGCTACACCTTC. Translating gives CASSNPNTAGKTYGYTF.